The sample holds many counts of the clone carrying this T cell receptor beta chain. The data originate from a study of Graves' ophthalmopathy and Graves' hyperthyroidism. As the template, RNA transcripts were used to amplify TCR beta CDR3 regions. First-round RT-PCR relied on HTBI primers, and a second-round multiplex PCR came next. Each CDR3 protein is one row after TCRdb ran MiXCR on the multiplex PCR reads. Of fewer than 600,000 distinct CDR3 sequences listed, approximately 14% were seen once; the top ten hold over 8%. CDR1 LNHDA and CDR2 SQIVND come from the germline V gene (reference sequence). This CDR3 comprises 13 residues. V lost 3 bases and J lost 2, with 8 bases in between. Uncontrolled infections, other autoimmune diseases, pregnancy or lactation barred patients from enrollment.

Input material: blood. This receptor was obtained from a woman in her 30s with Graves' ophthalmopathy. The rearrangement uses TRBV19 and TRBJ2-7; D is unclear. CDR3 in amino acids: CASSIGLTYEQYF. In DNA, the CDR3 is TGTGCCAGTAGTATTGGGCTGACCTACGAGCAGTACTTC.